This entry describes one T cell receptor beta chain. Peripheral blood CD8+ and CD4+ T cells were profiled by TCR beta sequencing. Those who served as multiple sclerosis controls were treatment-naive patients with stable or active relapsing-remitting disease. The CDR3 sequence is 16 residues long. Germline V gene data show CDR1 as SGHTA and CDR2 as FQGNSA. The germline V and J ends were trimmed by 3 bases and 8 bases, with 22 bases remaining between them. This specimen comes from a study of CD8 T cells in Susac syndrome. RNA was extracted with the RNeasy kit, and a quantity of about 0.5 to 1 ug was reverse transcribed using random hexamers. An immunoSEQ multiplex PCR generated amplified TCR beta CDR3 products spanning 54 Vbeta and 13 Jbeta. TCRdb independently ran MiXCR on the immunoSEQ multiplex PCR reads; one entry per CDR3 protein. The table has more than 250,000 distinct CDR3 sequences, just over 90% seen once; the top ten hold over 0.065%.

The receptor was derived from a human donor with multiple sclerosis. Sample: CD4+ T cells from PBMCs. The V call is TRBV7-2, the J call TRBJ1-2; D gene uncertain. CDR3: CASSFSHGRGMWGYTF. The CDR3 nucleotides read TGTGCCAGCAGCTTTTCTCACGGGCGGGGAATGTGGGGCTACACCTTC.